This T cell receptor beta chain was sequenced in a study of human T cells and chemical hapten exposure. Study-level information: There were per-sample TCR yield variations, arising mainly from small pooled library volume differences. Study-wide results and caveats: TCRs exceeding 1 in 1000 frequency stayed unchanged with DPC sensitization.

This clonotype turned up a few times. No antigen is known for it. Extraction of total RNA was performed on unfractionated whole blood. It was the library that attached unique molecular identifiers to individual cDNA molecules. Authors' data handling: Counting gave a median of roughly 100,000 TCRs per sample, with values ranging from roughly 20,000 to 700,000. Via MiXCR, TCRdb re-called the 5' RACE reads, giving one row per CDR3 protein. The V and J calls come from TCRdb's annotation, not from the publication. The sample contains approximately 110,000 distinct CDR3 sequences, approximately 20% of which appear only once. The CDR3 is 15 residues long. Deletions cut 5 bases from V and 1 base from J, with 12 bases between. Germline V gives CDR1 MNHEY, CDR2 SMNVEV (reference sequence).

V usage is TRBV27 and J usage is TRBJ2-1, with D tentatively TRBD2 (5 bases). This clonotype originated in a human donor in good health. CDR3 region: CASSPQDSSYNEQFF. The CDR3 nucleotides are TGTGCCAGCAGTCCCCAGGACTCGTCCTACAATGAGCAGTTCTTC.